This T cell receptor beta chain was sequenced in a study of CD8 T cells in ankylosing spondylitis. Overall study results and limits: Reactive arthritis synovial fluid and blood previously showed some of these motif variants. In peripheral blood, disease-linked CD8+ clones occurred at relatively low frequencies. The study looked at matched synovial fluid samples from ankylosing spondylitis patients. Disease-linked clones were reported to be significantly enriched there.

As for this clonotype: Its specificity is not known.

Researchers built TCR beta libraries using quantitative 5'-RACE with molecular barcodes. TCRdb independently ran MiXCR on the 5' RACE reads; one entry per CDR3 protein. The sample has 250,000 to 350,000 distinct CDR3 sequences; around 21% are singletons. Sequenced material: blood, either unsorted or a sorted T cell fraction (not recorded which). The clonotype originates from a female donor with ankylosing spondylitis or in good health (not recorded which).

The DNA of the CDR3 is TGTGCCAGCAGCTTAGACCCAGGGAGGGAAGCTTTCTTT. This encodes CASSLDPGREAFF. This sequence joins TRBV7-9 and TRBJ1-1; possible D gene TRBD1, 5 bases. With 1 base removed from V and 8 bases from J, the gap between germline ends came to 11 bases. Per the germline V gene, CDR1 is SEHNR and CDR2 is FQNEAQ (reference sequence). The length of the CDR3 is 13 residues.